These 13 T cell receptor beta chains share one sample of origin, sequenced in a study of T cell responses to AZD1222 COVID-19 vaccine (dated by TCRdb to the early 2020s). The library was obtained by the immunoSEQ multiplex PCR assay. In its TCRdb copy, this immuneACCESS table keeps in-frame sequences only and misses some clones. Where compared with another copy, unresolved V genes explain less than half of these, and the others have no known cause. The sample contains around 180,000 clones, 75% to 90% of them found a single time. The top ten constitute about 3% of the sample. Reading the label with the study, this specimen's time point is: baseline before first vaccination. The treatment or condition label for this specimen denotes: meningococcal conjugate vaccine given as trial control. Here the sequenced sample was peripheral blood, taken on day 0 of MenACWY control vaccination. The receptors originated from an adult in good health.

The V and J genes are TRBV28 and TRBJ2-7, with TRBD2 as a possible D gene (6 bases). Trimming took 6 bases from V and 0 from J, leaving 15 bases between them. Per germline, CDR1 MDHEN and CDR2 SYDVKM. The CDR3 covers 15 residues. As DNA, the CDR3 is TGTGCCAGCAGAAATAGCGGCACCGGCTCCTACGAGCAGTACTTC. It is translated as CASRNSGTGSYEQYF.

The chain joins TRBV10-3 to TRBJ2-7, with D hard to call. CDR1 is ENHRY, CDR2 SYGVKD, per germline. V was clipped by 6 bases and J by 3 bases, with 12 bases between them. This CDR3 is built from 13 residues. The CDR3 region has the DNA TGTGCCATCAGCTATGGCCCTAACTACGAGCAGTACTTC. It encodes CAISYGPNYEQYF.

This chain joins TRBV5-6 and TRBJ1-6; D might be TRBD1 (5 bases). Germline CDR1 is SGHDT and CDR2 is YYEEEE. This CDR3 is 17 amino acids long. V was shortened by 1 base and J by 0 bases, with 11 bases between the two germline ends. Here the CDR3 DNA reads TGTGCCAGCAGCTTGAACAGGTTGAGCTCCTATAATTCACCCCTCCACTTT. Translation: CASSLNRLSSYNSPLHF. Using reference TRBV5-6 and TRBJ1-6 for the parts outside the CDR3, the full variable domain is DAGVTQSPTHLIKTRGQQVTLRCSPKSGHDTVSWYQQALGQGPQFIFQYYEEEERQRGNFPDRFSGHQFPNYSSELNVNALLLGDSALYLCASSLNRLSSYNSPLHFGNGTRLTVT.

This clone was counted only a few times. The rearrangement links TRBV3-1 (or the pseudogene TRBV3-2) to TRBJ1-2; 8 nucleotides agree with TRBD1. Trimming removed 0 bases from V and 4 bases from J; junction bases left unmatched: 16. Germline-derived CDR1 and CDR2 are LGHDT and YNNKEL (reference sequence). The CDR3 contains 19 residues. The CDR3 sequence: CASSQDPSQSQGDPYGYTF. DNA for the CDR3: TGTGCCAGCAGCCAAGATCCTAGCCAGTCACAGGGGGATCCCTATGGCTACACCTTC.

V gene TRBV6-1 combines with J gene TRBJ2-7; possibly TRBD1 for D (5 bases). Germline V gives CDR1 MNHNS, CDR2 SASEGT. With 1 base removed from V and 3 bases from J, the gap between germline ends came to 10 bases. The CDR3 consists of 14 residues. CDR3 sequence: CASSEGPGHYEQYF. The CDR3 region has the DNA TGTGCCAGCAGTGAAGGGCCAGGGCACTACGAGCAGTACTTC.

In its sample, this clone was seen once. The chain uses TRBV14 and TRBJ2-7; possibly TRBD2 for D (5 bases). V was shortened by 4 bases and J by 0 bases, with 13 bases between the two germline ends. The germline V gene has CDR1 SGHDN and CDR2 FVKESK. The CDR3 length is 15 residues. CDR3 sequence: CASSPRWENSYEQYF. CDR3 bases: TGTGCCAGCAGCCCGAGGTGGGAGAACTCCTACGAGCAGTACTTC.

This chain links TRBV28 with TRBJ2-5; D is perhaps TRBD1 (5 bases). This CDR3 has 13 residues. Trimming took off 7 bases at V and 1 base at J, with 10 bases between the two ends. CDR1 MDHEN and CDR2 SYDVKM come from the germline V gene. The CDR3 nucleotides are TGTGCCAGCATCCACAGGCCCCAAGAGACCCAGTACTTC. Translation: CASIHRPQETQYF.

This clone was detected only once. CDR3 nucleotide sequence: TGTGCCACCAGTGATTCAGGGGGCACTCGGGGCTACACCTTC. Amino acid sequence: CATSDSGGTRGYTF. This chain connects TRBV24-1 to TRBJ1-2; TRBD1 aligns across 8 bases. In germline, CDR1 is KGHDR, CDR2 SFDVKD. The CDR3 spans 14 residues. With V trimmed by 2 bases and J by 8 bases, 6 bases remained unmatched.

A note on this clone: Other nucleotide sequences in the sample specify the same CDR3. In DNA form, the CDR3 reads TGTGCCAGCAGCTTAGGGCAGGCCGATAATTCACCCCTCCACTTT. Translated, it gives CASSLGQADNSPLHF. The rearrangement links TRBV7-9 to TRBJ1-6; D is undetermined. Germline loops: CDR1 SEHNR, CDR2 FQNEAQ (reference sequence). The V end was cut by 1 base, the J end by 5 bases, with 9 bases between. This CDR3 comprises 15 residues.

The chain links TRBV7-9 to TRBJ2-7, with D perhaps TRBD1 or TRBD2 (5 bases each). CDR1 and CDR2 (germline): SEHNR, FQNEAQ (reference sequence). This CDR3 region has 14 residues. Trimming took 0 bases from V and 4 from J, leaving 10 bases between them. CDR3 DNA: TGTGCCAGCAGCTTAGCAGGGACGACATACGAGCAGTACTTC. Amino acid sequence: CASSLAGTTYEQYF.

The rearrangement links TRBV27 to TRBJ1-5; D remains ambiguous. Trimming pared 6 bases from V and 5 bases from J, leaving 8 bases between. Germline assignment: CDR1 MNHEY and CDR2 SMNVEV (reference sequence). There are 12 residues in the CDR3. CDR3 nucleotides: TGTGCCAGCAGGACTAACGATCAGCCCCAGCATTTT. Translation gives CASRTNDQPQHF.

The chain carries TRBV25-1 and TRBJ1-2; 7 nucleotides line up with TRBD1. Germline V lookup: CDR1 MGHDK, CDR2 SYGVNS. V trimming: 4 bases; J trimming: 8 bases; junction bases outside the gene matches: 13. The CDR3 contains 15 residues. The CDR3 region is CASSGRGQSRQGYTF. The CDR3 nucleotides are TGTGCCAGCAGTGGGAGGGGGCAGTCCCGGCAGGGCTACACCTTC.

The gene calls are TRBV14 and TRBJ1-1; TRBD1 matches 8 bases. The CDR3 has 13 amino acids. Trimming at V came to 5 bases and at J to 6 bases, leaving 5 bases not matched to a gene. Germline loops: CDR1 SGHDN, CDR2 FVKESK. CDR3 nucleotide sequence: TGTGCCAGCAGCGTTGGACAGGGCGCTGAAGCTTTCTTT. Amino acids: CASSVGQGAEAFF.